Below are 2 T cell receptor beta chains sequenced from a single sample in a study of memory CD8 T cells in hepatitis C reinfection. Assay: immunoSEQ multiplex PCR; the TCRdb copy retains only in-frame clones and omits some. The repertoire has a few thousand clones, 70% to 90% of them found once; the top ten carry approximately 20%. The time point denotes: peak reinfection, 3 to 8 weeks after reinfection detection. No in vitro expansion preceded TCR sequencing of the sorted cells. Sequencing was carried out using naive CD8+ T cells sorted from blood. Receptors were obtained from a man aged 50 to 60 with hepatitis C virus infection.

The chain joins TRBV19 to TRBJ1-1; 11 bases fit TRBD1. V gave up 4 bases and J gave up 6 bases; unmatched junction bases: 1. The CDR3 covers 13 residues. Germline values: CDR1 LNHDA, CDR2 SQIVND (reference sequence). The CDR3 coding sequence is TGTGCCAGTAGTACGGGACAGGGGGCTGAAGCTTTCTTT. Translating gives CASSTGQGAEAFF.

The rearrangement joins TRBV30 to TRBJ2-7; a possible D gene is TRBD2 (6 bases). This CDR3 is built from 14 residues. Germline values: CDR1 GTSNPN, CDR2 SVGIG (reference sequence). Trimming shortened V by 4 bases and J by 6 bases, and 19 bases separated the two germline ends. The CDR3 DNA follows: TGTGCCTGGAAGGAGGAGGCGGGATGGTCCGAGCAGTACTTC. This encodes CAWKEEAGWSEQYF.